One TCR beta chain is described in this entry. Its antigen specificity is not known. The record has no base qualities; no much larger clone is one base away. The V end gives up 4 bases and the J end 2 bases, leaving 5 bases in the junction not matched to a gene. According to the germline V gene, CDR1 reads ENHRY and CDR2 reads SYGVKD. The CDR3 sequence holds 15 residues, the cysteine and phenylalanine included. This entry keeps only the CDR3 DNA: 45 bases, framed from base 1. These data come from a study of blood T cell repertoires in COVID-19 (dated by TCRdb to about 2020). Broadly, across the study: Samples covering the acute and convalescent phases of COVID-19 were provided by collaborators in the United States, Italy and Spain. The samples were drawn from two sources: the first 160 participants of the ongoing ImmuneRACE study, and about 1,300 subjects contributed by 6 global collaborators. Subjects who had been exposed to COVID-19, were actively infected with it, or had recovered from it provided the deeply sampled blood TCRbeta repertoires that made up the dataset. Where available, HLA class I and class II types were obtained from metadata supplied by the sample provider rather than from assay-based typing. The prospective study material was composed of cDNA or gDNA derived from T cells, B-cell-depleted T cells, or PBMCs. The repertoires were released in a freely available public database meant as a resource for research on the immune response to SARS-CoV-2. The sample metadata nearly always contained a de-identified subject ID, COVID-19 status, age in years and sex.

Participants in the prospective study were aged roughly 18 to 100 years, lived in 24 United States geographic areas, and enrolled through a virtual design. To assign participants to cohorts, the prospective study relied on clinical history that participants themselves reported in a screening survey and a study questionnaire. In the prospective study, mobile phlebotomists collected whole blood, serum and a nasopharyngeal or oropharyngeal swab from each participant. Prospective study participants could optionally give additional blood draws and questionnaires over an approximately two-month period. Blood samples from the prospective study were shipped frozen or at room temperature prior to DNA extraction. General findings and caveats noted by the study authors: The amount of clinical and demographic metadata varied by source and participant and was provided uncurated.

TCRbeta CDR3 regions were amplified from genomic DNA using the immunoSEQ Assay, a bias-controlled multiplex PCR. Per the authors' processing: Within the assay, amplification of reference gene primers was used to estimate how many nucleated cells each sample contained. To quantify the absolute abundance of each unique TCRbeta CDR3 rearrangement, sequence reads were collapsed and filtered. For each sample, productive Simpson clonality was calculated as the square root of Simpson's diversity index over productive rearrangements. TCRdb took over this immuneACCESS table, retaining in-frame rearrangements with V and J assigned. Such tables are incomplete; in checked studies, under half of the missing clones stem from an unresolved V gene, and the remainder is unexplained. V and J calls plus clone size are reproduced from that table; the DNA served to infer D and trimming. This sample has about 210,000 clones in its table, and 86% of those were observed once. 4.5% to 6.5% of the sample rests with the top ten.

The specimen was PBMCs or T cells enriched from blood (not recorded which). The sequence was collected from a man aged 40-49 years with acute COVID-19. This sequence uses TRBV10-3 and TRBJ2-3, with 8 bases in between that match TRBD2. The CDR3 reads CAISGIGGVTDTQYF. The DNA sequence is TGTGCCATCAGTGGGATCGGGGGGGTCACAGATACGCAGTATTTT.